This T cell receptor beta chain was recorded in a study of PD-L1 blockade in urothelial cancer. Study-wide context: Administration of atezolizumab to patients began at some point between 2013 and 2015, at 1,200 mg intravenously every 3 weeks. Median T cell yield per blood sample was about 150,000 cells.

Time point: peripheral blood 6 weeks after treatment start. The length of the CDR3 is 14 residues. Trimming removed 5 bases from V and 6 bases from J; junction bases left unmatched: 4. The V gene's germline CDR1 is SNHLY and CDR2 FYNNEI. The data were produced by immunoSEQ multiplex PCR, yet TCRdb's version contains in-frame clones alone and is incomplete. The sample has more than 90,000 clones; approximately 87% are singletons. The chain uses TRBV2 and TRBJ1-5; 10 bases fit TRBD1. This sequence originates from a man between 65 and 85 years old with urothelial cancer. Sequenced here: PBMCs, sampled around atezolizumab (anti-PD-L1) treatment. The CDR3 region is CASSQTGGLQPQHF. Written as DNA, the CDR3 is TGTGCCAGCAGTCAGACAGGGGGCCTTCAGCCCCAGCATTTT.